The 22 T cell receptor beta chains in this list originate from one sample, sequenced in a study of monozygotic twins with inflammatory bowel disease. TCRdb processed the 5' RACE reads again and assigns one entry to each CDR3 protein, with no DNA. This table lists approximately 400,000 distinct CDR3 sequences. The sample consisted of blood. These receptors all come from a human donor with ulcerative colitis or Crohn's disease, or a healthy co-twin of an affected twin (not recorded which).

The CDR3 loop reads CSAIMTGQETQYF. The rearrangement uses TRBV20-1 and TRBJ2-5; the D call from TCRdb, TRBD1, cannot be confirmed without DNA. Germline values: CDR1 DFQATT, CDR2 SNEGSKA (reference sequence). This CDR3 is built from 13 residues.

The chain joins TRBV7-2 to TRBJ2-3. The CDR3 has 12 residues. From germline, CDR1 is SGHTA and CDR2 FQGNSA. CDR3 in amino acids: CASSLDESTQYF.

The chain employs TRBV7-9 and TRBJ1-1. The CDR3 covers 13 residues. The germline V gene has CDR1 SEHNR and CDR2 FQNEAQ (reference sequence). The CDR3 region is CASSLGGSAEAFF.

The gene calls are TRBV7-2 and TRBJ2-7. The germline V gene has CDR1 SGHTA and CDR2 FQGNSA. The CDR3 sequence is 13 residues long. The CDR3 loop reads CASSTRDSYEQYF. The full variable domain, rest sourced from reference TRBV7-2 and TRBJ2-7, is GAGVSQSPSNKVTEKGKDVELRCDPISGHTALYWYRQSLGQGLEFLIYFQGNSAPDKSGLPSDRFSAERTGGSVSTLTIQRTQQEDSAVYLCASSTRDSYEQYFGPGTRLTVT.

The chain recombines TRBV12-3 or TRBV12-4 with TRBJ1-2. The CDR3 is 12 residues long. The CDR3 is CASSFRSGGYTF.

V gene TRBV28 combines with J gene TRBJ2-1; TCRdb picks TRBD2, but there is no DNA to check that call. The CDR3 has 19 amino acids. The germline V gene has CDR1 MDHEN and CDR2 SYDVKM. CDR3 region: CASTSNWGRGPSSYNEQFF.

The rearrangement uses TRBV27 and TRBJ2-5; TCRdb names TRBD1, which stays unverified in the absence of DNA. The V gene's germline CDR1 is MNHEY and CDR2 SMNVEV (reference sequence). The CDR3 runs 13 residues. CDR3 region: CASSLRTAETQYF.

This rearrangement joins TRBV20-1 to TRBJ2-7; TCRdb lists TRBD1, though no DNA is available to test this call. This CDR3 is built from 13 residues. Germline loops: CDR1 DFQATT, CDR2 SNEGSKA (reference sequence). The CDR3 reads CSAKGTITYEQYF.

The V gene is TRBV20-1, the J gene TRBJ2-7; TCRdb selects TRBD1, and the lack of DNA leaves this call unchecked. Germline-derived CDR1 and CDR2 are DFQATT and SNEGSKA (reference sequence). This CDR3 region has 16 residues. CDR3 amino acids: CSARELPGQGTYEQYF.

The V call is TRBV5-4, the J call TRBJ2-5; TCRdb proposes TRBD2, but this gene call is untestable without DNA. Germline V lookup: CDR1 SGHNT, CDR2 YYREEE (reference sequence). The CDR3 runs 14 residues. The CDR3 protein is CASSLGTTQETQYF.

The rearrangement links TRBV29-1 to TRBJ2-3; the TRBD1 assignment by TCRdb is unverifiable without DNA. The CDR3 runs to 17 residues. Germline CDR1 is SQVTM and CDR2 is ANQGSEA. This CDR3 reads CSVSTRWRGLSTDTQYF.

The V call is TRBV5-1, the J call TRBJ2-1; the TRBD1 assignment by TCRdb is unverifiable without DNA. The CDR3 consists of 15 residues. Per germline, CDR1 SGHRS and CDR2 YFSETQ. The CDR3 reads CASSLGGGAGYEQFF. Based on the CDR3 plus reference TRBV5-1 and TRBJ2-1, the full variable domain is KAGVTQTPRYLIKTRGQQVTLSCSPISGHRSVSWYQQTPGQGLQFLFEYFSETQRNKGNFPGRFSGRQFSNSRSEMNVSTLELGDSALYLCASSLGGGAGYEQFFGPGTRLTVL.

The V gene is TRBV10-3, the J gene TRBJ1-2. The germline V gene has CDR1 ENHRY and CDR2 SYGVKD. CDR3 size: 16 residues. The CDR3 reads CAIRIEGSTLNYGYTF.

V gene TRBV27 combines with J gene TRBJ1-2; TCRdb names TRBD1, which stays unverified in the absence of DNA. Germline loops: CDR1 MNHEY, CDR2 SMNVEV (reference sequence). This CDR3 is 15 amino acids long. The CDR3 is CASRGTGRANYGYTF.

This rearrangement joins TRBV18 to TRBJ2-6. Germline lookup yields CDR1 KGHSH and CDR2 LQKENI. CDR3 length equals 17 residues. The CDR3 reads CASSPRADPSGANVLTF.

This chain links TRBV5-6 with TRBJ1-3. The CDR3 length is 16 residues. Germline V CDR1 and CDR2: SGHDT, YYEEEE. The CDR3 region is CASSLAATYSGNTIYF.

The chain's CDR3 is CASSGGQGREMDF. This chain connects TRBV9 to TRBJ1-1; TCRdb indicates TRBD1, and absent DNA this call remains unverified. CDR1 SGDLS and CDR2 YYNGEE come from the germline V gene. The CDR3 has 13 amino acids. Full variable domain (remainder filled in from reference TRBV9 and TRBJ1-1): DSGVTQTPKHLITATGQRVTLRCSPRSGDLSVYWYQQSLDQGLQFLIQYYNGEERAKGNILERFSAQQFPDLHSELNLSSLELGDSALYFCASSGGQGREMDFGQGTRLTVV.

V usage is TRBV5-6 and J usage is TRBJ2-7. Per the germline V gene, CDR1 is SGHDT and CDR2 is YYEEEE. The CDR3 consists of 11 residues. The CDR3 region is CASTFGPEQYF.

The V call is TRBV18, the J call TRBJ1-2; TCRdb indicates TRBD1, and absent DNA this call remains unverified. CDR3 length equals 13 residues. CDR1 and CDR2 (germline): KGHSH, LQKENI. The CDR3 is CASSPTGTYGYTF.

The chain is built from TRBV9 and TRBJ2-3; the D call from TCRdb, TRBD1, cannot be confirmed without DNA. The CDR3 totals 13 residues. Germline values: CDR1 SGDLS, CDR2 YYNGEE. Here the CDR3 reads CASSGGSTDTQYF.

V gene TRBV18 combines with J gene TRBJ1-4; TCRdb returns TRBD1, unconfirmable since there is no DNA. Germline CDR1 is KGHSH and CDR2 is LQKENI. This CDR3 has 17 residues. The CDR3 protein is CASSQPYRTHHNEKLFF.

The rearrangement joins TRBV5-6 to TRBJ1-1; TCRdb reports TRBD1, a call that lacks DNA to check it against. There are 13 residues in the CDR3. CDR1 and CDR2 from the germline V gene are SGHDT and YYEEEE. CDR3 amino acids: CASSLRDRGRGDF.